This T cell receptor beta chain was sequenced in a study of cytomegalovirus exposure and HLA in healthy donors. The PCR used 60 Vbeta and 13 Jbeta primers. Data came from immunoSEQ multiplex PCR; TCRdb stores just in-frame clones and leaves some out. The table includes some 100,000 clones, around 80% detected once. CDR3 length: 13 residues. CDR1 MNHEY and CDR2 SVGAGI come from the germline V gene. Trimming pared 0 bases from V and 3 bases from J, leaving 5 bases between. V usage is TRBV6-5 and J usage is TRBJ1-1; no clear D gene. The receptor comes from a female donor in good health and CMV-seronegative. Sequencing was carried out using PBMCs. CDR3 protein: CASSYSYYTEAFF. The DNA for the CDR3 is TGTGCCAGCAGTTACTCGTATTACACTGAAGCTTTCTTT.